Each of the 23 T cell receptor beta chains below was sequenced from the same sample in a study of blood T cell repertoires in COVID-19. The table came from immunoSEQ multiplex PCR; TCRdb's copy has only in-frame clones and leaves some out. The sample carries around 320,000 clones, around nine tenths recorded once. The material sequenced was PBMCs or T cells enriched from blood (not recorded which). These receptors were taken from a woman between 45 and 65 years old who had been exposed to COVID-19.

V usage is TRBV21-1 and J usage is TRBJ1-1; TRBD1, the table's D call, lacks a check against the DNA. TRBV21-1 represents a pseudogene. The CDR3 sequence is 16 residues long. The CDR3 coding sequence is TGTGCCAGCAGCAAATCCCGACAGACAATGAACACTGAAGCTTTCTTT. Translated: CASSKSRQTMNTEAFF.

The J gene is TRBJ1-5, the V gene TRBV20-1; no definite D call. V lost 3 bases and J 6 bases, leaving 15 bases between the germline ends. Germline-derived CDR1 and CDR2 are DFQATT and SNEGSKA (reference sequence). This CDR3 comprises 14 residues. The CDR3 DNA sequence: TGCAGTGCTAGTCTTCCCGGCGGCGGTCAGCCCCAGCATTTT. Amino acids: CSASLPGGGQPQHF.

Here the CDR3 DNA reads TGTGCCACCACGAGGGGACAGGGAACGGTGGTCTACGAGCAGTACTTC. It specifies CATTRGQGTVVYEQYF. The J gene is TRBJ2-7, the V gene TRBV7-9; 9 nucleotides align to TRBD1. Germline assignment: CDR1 SEHNR and CDR2 FQNEAQ (reference sequence). The CDR3 spans 16 residues. V trimming: 10 bases; J trimming: 3 bases; junction bases outside the gene matches: 16.

This rearrangement joins TRBV2 to TRBJ2-2; perhaps TRBD1 as D (5 bases). The CDR3 is 14 residues long. CDR1 is SNHLY, CDR2 FYNNEI, per germline. V gave up 8 bases and J gave up 2 bases, with 12 bases separating them. CDR3 amino acids: CASLIQGNTGELFF. The CDR3 DNA is TGTGCCAGCCTTATCCAGGGAAACACCGGGGAGCTGTTTTTT.

The gene calls are TRBV15 and TRBJ2-1, with 8 bases aligning to TRBD2. Germline CDR1 reads LNHNV; CDR2 reads YYDKDF (reference sequence). Trimming took 6 bases from V and 4 from J; bases not matched to a gene: 8. This CDR3 has 15 amino acids. The CDR3 DNA sequence: TGTGCCACCAGTCTCCTAGCGGGCCTTTACAATGAGCAGTTCTTC. The encoded protein is CATSLLAGLYNEQFF.

The chain combines TRBV28 with TRBJ1-2; weak D call: TRBD1 (5 bases). The CDR3 length is 15 residues. The ends were cut back, 8 bases at V and 7 bases at J, with 23 bases in the middle. Germline loops: CDR1 MDHEN, CDR2 SYDVKM. CDR3 amino acids: CASLGGQGRFLGYTF. As DNA, the CDR3 is TGTGCCAGCCTTGGAGGGCAGGGAAGGTTTCTTGGCTACACCTTC.

This chain connects TRBV2 to TRBJ2-7; TRBD2 aligns across 11 bases. V trimming: 8 bases; J trimming: 12 bases; junction bases outside the gene matches: 12. The CDR3 runs to 13 residues. Germline V gene sequence: CDR1 SNHLY, CDR2 FYNNEI. The CDR3 nucleotides are TGTGCCAGCCTAGCGGGGGGACCGCAAAACTGGTACTTC. Amino acids: CASLAGGPQNWYF. Together with reference TRBV2 and TRBJ2-7, the CDR3 gives the full variable domain: EPEVTQTPSHQVTQMGQEVILRCVPISNHLYFYWYRQILGQKVEFLVSFYNNEISEKSEIFDDQFSVERPDGSNFTLKIRSTKLEDSAMYFCASLAGGPQNWYFGPGTRLTVT.

V gene TRBV19 combines with J gene TRBJ2-7, with a weak D call TRBD2 (6 bases). The CDR3 runs 13 residues. Trimming shortened V by 6 bases and J by 3 bases, and 12 bases separated the two germline ends. In germline, CDR1 is LNHDA, CDR2 SQIVND (reference sequence). CDR3 nucleotide sequence: TGTGCCAGTAGCCCCGGGAGTCTCTACGAGCAGTACTTC. It translates to CASSPGSLYEQYF.

The V and J genes are TRBV28 and TRBJ1-5; TRBD1 is a possible D gene (6 bases). The CDR3 contains 15 residues. Trimming removed 6 bases from V and 2 bases from J, with 14 bases in between. CDR1 is MDHEN, CDR2 SYDVKM, per germline. CDR3 in DNA: TGTGCCAGCAGCCCGCGGGCAGGGGGCAATCAGCCCCAGCATTTT. It yields the protein CASSPRAGGNQPQHF.

This clone was detected only once. This chain joins TRBV6-5 and TRBJ1-2; perhaps TRBD1 as D (6 bases). Between the trimmed V and J ends, which lost 8 bases and 0 bases, there was a span of 10 bases. This CDR3 is 13 amino acids long. Germline CDR1 reads MNHEY; CDR2 reads SVGAGI. CDR3 DNA: TGTGCCAGCGAAACAGGGTCTAACTATGGCTACACCTTC. Amino acids: CASETGSNYGYTF.

The V and J genes are TRBV30 and TRBJ1-2, with D possibly matching TRBD1 (5 bases). The CDR3 runs to 13 residues. Deletions cut 0 bases from V and 3 bases from J, with 8 bases between. From germline, CDR1 is GTSNPN and CDR2 SVGIG (reference sequence). The CDR3 sequence is CAWSVWGDYGYTF. The CDR3 DNA reads as TGTGCCTGGAGTGTATGGGGGGACTATGGCTACACCTTC.

V and J are TRBV6-5 and TRBJ2-3; D gene ambiguous. Deletions cut 6 bases from V and 2 bases from J, with 9 bases between. CDR3 length: 13 amino acids. In germline, CDR1 is MNHEY, CDR2 SVGAGI. The CDR3: CASRLTITDTQYF. CDR3 nucleotide sequence: TGTGCCAGCAGACTGACAATCACAGATACGCAGTATTTT.

The V gene is TRBV18, the J gene TRBJ2-7, with D tentatively TRBD1 (5 bases). V was clipped by 1 base and J by 2 bases, with 9 bases between them. The CDR3 consists of 14 residues. In germline, CDR1 is KGHSH, CDR2 LQKENI. The CDR3 DNA follows: TGTGCCAGCTCACCACTCGACAGAGCCTACGAGCAGTACTTC. Protein: CASSPLDRAYEQYF.

This chain joins TRBV29-1 and TRBJ2-7; D possibly corresponds to TRBD2 (5 bases). The CDR3 loop spans 14 amino acids. The germline CDR1 and CDR2 sequences are SQVTM and ANQGSEA. Trimming left V 5 bases short and J 2 bases short, with 16 bases between. Here the CDR3 reads CSVRRDLGAYEQYF. The CDR3 DNA reads as TGCAGCGTTCGTCGGGATTTGGGCGCCTACGAGCAGTACTTC.

This clone was found once. The rearrangement uses TRBV4-1 and TRBJ2-1; tentative D call: TRBD2 (6 bases). The V end lost 0 bases, the J end lost 7 bases, and 16 bases lay between the germline ends. The CDR3 totals 16 residues. From germline, CDR1 is MGHRA and CDR2 YSYEKL. In DNA form, the CDR3 reads TGCGCCAGCAGCCAAGATGAACGGCAGGGAGGAAATGAGCAGTTCTTC. Translation gives CASSQDERQGGNEQFF.

The CDR3: CATSDTGGPETQYF. The CDR3 DNA follows: TGTGCCACCAGTGACACGGGGGGACCGGAGACCCAGTACTTC. The chain links TRBV24-1 to TRBJ2-5; 7 nucleotides align to TRBD2. This CDR3 contains 14 residues. Germline V gene data show CDR1 as KGHDR and CDR2 as SFDVKD. Trimming removed 4 bases from V and 5 bases from J; junction bases left unmatched: 6.

The chain uses TRBV3-1 (or the pseudogene TRBV3-2) and TRBJ2-7; a possible D gene is TRBD1 (6 bases). CDR3 size: 16 residues. Trimming left V 0 bases short and J 2 bases short, with 14 bases between. Germline V gene lookup returns CDR1 LGHDT and CDR2 YNNKEL (reference sequence). CDR3 bases: TGTGCCAGCAGCCAAGATCTCCGGACAGCCACCTACGAGCAGTACTTC. This codes for CASSQDLRTATYEQYF.

The chain links TRBV30 to TRBJ1-3; maybe TRBD1 (6 bases). Germline CDR1 and CDR2: GTSNPN and SVGIG (reference sequence). This CDR3 spans 14 amino acids. Trimming shortened V by 0 bases and J by 3 bases, and 9 bases separated the two germline ends. This CDR3 is CAWSVDSDGNTIYF. In nucleotides, the CDR3 is TGTGCCTGGAGTGTGGACAGCGATGGAAACACCATATATTTT.

The chain joins TRBV27 to TRBJ2-1, with TRBD2 matching over 10 bases. CDR3 length: 17 residues. The germline CDR1 and CDR2 sequences are MNHEY and SMNVEV (reference sequence). Unmatched junction bases numbered 12, after V lost 6 bases and J lost 4 bases. The CDR3 DNA follows: TGTGCCAGCAGCAAAGGTCCGGGACTAGCGCTATACAATGAGCAGTTCTTC. Translating gives CASSKGPGLALYNEQFF.

The CDR3, as DNA: TGTGCCAGTAGTCCCAACATGAACACTGAAGCTTTCTTT. Protein: CASSPNMNTEAFF. This chain joins TRBV19 and TRBJ1-1; D is undetermined. The CDR3 runs to 13 residues. V lost 5 bases and J lost 0, with 7 bases in between. The V gene's germline CDR1 is LNHDA and CDR2 SQIVND (reference sequence).

The chain has TRBV9 and TRBJ2-2, with a tentative D call TRBD2 (6 bases). The CDR3 is made up of 14 amino acids. Germline V gene lookup returns CDR1 SGDLS and CDR2 YYNGEE. Trimming pared 0 bases from V and 5 bases from J, leaving 8 bases between. Written as DNA, the CDR3 is TGTGCCAGCAGCGTAGCTGGACTAACCGGGGAGCTGTTTTTT. Encoded protein: CASSVAGLTGELFF. The whole variable domain, remainder taken from reference TRBV9 and TRBJ2-2, is DSGVTQTPKHLITATGQRVTLRCSPRSGDLSVYWYQQSLDQGLQFLIQYYNGEERAKGNILERFSAQQFPDLHSELNLSSLELGDSALYFCASSVAGLTGELFFGEGSRLTVL.

This clone was counted between two and nine times. V gene TRBV5-1 combines with J gene TRBJ1-1, with D tentatively TRBD1 (5 bases). Germline values: CDR1 SGHRS, CDR2 YFSETQ. V was pared by 4 bases and J by 1 base, with 11 bases between. This CDR3 has 14 residues. Written as DNA, the CDR3 is TGCGCCAGCAGCCCACAAACAGGGAACACTGAAGCTTTCTTT. Translated: CASSPQTGNTEAFF.

The CDR3 DNA follows: TGTGCCAGCAGTTACGGGGTAGGGGTAGGGGAGACCCAGTACTTC. It codes for CASSYGVGVGETQYF. The V gene is TRBV6-5, the J gene TRBJ2-5; D is perhaps TRBD1 (5 bases). The CDR3 has 15 residues. Germline V gives CDR1 MNHEY, CDR2 SVGAGI. The V gene lost 2 bases and the J gene lost 5 bases, with 15 bases spanning the gap.